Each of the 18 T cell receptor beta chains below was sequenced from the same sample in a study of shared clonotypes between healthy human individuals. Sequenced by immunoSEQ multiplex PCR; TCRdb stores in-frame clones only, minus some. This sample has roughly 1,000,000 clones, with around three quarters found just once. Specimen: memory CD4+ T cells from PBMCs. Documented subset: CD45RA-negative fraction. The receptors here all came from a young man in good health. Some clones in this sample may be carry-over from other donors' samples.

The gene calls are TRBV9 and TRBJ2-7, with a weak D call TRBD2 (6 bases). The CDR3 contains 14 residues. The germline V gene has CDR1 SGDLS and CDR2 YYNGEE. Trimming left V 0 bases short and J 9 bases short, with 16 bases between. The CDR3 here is CASSVDPGTGVQYF. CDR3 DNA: TGTGCCAGCAGCGTAGACCCAGGGACGGGAGTGCAGTACTTC.

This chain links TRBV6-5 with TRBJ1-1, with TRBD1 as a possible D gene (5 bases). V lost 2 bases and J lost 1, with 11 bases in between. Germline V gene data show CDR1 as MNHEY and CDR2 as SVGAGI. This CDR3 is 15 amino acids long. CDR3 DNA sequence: TGTGCCAGCAGTTACATCGGGGGAGGGAACACTGAAGCTTTCTTT. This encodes CASSYIGGGNTEAFF.

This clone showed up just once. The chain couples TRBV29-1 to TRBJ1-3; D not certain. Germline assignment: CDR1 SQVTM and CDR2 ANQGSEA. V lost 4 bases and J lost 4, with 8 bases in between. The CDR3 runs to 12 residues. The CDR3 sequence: CSVVGIGNTIYF. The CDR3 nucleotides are TGCAGCGTTGTGGGGATAGGAAACACCATATATTTT.

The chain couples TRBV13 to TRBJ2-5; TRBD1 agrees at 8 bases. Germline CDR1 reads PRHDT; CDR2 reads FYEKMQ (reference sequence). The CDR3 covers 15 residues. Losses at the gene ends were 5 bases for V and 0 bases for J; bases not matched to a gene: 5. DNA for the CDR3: TGTGCCAGCAGCCGAGGACAGGGAGACCAAGAGACCCAGTACTTC. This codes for CASSRGQGDQETQYF.

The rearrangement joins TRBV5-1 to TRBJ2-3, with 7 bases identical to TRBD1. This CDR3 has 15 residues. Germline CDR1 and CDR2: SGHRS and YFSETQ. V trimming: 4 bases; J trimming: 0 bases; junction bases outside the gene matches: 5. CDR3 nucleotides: TGCGCCAGCAGCCGGTGGGACAGTAGCACAGATACGCAGTATTTT. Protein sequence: CASSRWDSSTDTQYF. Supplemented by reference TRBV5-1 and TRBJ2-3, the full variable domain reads KAGVTQTPRYLIKTRGQQVTLSCSPISGHRSVSWYQQTPGQGLQFLFEYFSETQRNKGNFPGRFSGRQFSNSRSEMNVSTLELGDSALYLCASSRWDSSTDTQYFGPGTRLTVL.

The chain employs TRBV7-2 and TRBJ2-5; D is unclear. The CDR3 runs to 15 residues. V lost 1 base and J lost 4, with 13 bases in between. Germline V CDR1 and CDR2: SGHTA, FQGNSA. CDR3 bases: TGTGCCAGCAGCTTAGACCGGGTTTCTATAGAGACCCAGTACTTC. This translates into CASSLDRVSIETQYF. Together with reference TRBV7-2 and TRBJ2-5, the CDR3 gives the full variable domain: GAGVSQSPSNKVTEKGKDVELRCDPISGHTALYWYRQSLGQGLEFLIYFQGNSAPDKSGLPSDRFSAERTGGSVSTLTIQRTQQEDSAVYLCASSLDRVSIETQYFGPGTRLLVL.

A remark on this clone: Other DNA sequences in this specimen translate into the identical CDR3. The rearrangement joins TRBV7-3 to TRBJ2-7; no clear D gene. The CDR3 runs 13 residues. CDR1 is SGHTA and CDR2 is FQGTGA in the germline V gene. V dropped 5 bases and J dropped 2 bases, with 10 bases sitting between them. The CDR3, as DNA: TGTGCCAGCAGCAGAGGTCCGACCTACGAGCAGTACTTC. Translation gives CASSRGPTYEQYF.

The DNA of the CDR3 is TGTGCCAGCAGCCGATGGTCAGGAGGATCCTATGGCTACACCTTC. Its protein is CASSRWSGGSYGYTF. This rearrangement joins TRBV27 to TRBJ1-2; no definite D call. The ends were cut back, 6 bases at V and 4 bases at J, with 18 bases in the middle. CDR1 is MNHEY and CDR2 is SMNVEV in the germline V gene (reference sequence). This CDR3 region has 15 residues.

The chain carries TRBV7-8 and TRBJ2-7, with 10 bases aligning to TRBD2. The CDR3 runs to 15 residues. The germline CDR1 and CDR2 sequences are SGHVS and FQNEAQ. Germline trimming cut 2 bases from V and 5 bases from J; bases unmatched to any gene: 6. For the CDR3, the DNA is TGTGCCAGCAGCTTACCAAGCGGGAGGGCCCACGAGCAGTACTTC. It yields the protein CASSLPSGRAHEQYF.

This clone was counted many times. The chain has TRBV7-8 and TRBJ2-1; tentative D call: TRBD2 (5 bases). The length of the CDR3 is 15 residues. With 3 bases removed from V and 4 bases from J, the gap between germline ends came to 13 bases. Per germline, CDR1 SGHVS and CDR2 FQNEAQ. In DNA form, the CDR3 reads TGTGCCAGCAGCTTGTCGGCGGGCCAATACAATGAGCAGTTCTTC. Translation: CASSLSAGQYNEQFF.

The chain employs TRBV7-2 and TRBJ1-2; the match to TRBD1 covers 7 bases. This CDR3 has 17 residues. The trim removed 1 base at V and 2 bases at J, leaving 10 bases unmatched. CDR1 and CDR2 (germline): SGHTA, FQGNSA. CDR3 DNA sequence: TGTGCCAGCAGCTTAGGGAATCGGGGCAGGGGGAACTATGGCTACACCTTC. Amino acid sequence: CASSLGNRGRGNYGYTF.

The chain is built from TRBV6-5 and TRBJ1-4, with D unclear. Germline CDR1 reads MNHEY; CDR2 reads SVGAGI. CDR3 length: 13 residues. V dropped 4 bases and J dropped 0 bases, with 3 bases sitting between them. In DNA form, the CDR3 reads TGTGCCAGCAGTTCAACAACTAATGAAAAACTGTTTTTT. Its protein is CASSSTTNEKLFF.

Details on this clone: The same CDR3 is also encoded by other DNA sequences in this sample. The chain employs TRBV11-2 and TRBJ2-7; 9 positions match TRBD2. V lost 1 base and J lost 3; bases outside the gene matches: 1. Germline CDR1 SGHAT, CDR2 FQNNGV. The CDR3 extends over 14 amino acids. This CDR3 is CASSLGGRGYEQYF. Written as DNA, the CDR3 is TGTGCCAGCAGCTTAGGCGGGAGGGGCTACGAGCAGTACTTC.

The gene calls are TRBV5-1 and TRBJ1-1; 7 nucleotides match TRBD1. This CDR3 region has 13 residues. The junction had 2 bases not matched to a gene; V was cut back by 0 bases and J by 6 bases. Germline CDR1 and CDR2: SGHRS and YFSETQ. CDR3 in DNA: TGCGCCAGCAGCTTGGCAGGGGGGTCTGAAGCTTTCTTT. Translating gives CASSLAGGSEAFF.

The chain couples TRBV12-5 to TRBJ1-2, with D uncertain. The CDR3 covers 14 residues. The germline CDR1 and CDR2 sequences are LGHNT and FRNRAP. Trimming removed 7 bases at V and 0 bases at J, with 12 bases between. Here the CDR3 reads CASALGVANYGYTF. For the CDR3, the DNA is TGTGCTAGTGCCCTCGGGGTAGCTAACTATGGCTACACCTTC. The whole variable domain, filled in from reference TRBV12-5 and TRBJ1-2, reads DARVTQTPRHKVTEMGQEVTMRCQPILGHNTVFWYRQTMMQGLELLAYFRNRAPLDDSGMPKDRFSAEMPDATLATLKIQPSEPRDSAVYFCASALGVANYGYTFGSGTRLTVV.

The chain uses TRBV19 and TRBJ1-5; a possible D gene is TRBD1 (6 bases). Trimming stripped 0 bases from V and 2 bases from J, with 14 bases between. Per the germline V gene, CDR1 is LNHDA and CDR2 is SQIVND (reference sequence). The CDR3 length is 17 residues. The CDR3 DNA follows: TGTGCCAGTAGTATAGATCGGGGGGGGCAGGGCAATCAGCCCCAGCATTTT. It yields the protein CASSIDRGGQGNQPQHF.

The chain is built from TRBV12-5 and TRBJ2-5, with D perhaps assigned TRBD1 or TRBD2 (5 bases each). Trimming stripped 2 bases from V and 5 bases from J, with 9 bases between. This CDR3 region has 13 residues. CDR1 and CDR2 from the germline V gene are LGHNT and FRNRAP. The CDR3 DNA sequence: TGTGCTAGTGGTTTGACGGGGCGTGAGACCCAGTACTTC. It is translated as CASGLTGRETQYF.

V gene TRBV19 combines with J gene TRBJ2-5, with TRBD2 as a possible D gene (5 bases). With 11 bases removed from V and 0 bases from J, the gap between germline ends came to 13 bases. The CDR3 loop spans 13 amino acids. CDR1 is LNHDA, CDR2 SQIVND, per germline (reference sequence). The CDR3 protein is CASARGYQETQYF. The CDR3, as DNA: TGTGCCTCTGCAAGAGGGTACCAAGAGACCCAGTACTTC.